One and the same sample provided the 18 T cell receptor beta chains below, sequenced in a study of shared clonotypes between healthy human individuals. Profiling relied on immunoSEQ multiplex PCR, and the TCRdb table lists in-frame clones only, not all of them. The sample lists 2 million or so clones; roughly 96% were seen once. Sequencing was performed on naive CD4+ T cells sorted from blood. As for subset: CD45RA+ positively selected. The receptors here all came from a man aged 18 to 35 in good health.

The CDR3 DNA is TGTGCCAGCTCACCCTACCGGGGGGCCACCTTGAGTGAGCAGTACTTC. It is translated as CASSPYRGATLSEQYF. V and J are TRBV18 and TRBJ2-7; D is possibly TRBD2 (7 bases). V was pared by 3 bases and J by 7 bases, with 22 bases between. Per the germline V gene, CDR1 is KGHSH and CDR2 is LQKENI. CDR3 size: 16 residues.

Remarks on this clone: This sample includes further DNA sequences coding for the same CDR3. The chain carries TRBV5-1 and TRBJ2-2, with D perhaps TRBD1 (6 bases). The V end was cut by 4 bases, the J end by 4 bases, with 11 bases between. The length of the CDR3 is 14 residues. Germline CDR1 reads SGHRS; CDR2 reads YFSETQ. CDR3 DNA: TGCGCCAGCAGCAGAACAGGGAGCACCGGGGAGCTGTTTTTT. It is translated as CASSRTGSTGELFF.

DNA of the CDR3: TGTGCCAGCAGCTCAACTAGCGGGAGGACAGATACGCAGTATTTT. Translated: CASSSTSGRTDTQYF. The gene calls are TRBV7-9 and TRBJ2-3; TRBD2 matches 12 bases. CDR3 size: 15 residues. Germline trimming cut 4 bases from V and 3 bases from J; bases unmatched to any gene: 2. In germline, CDR1 is SEHNR, CDR2 FQNEAQ (reference sequence).

The chain links TRBV2 to TRBJ1-2, with 7 bases lining up with TRBD1. The CDR3 runs to 14 residues. Germline trimming cut 5 bases from V and 2 bases from J; bases unmatched to any gene: 5. Germline V lookup: CDR1 SNHLY, CDR2 FYNNEI. The CDR3 region is CASSYRGNNYGYTF. The CDR3 DNA follows: TGTGCCAGCAGTTACAGGGGAAACAACTATGGCTACACCTTC.

The chain carries TRBV7-9 and TRBJ2-1, with D possibly being TRBD2 (8 bases). Germline assignment: CDR1 SEHNR and CDR2 FQNEAQ (reference sequence). Deletions cut 6 bases from V and 10 bases from J, with 19 bases between. The CDR3 runs to 14 residues. The CDR3 loop reads CASSTPGGGSEQFF. In DNA, the CDR3 is TGTGCCAGCAGTACTCCGGGAGGGGGCAGCGAGCAGTTCTTC. The full variable domain, completed using reference TRBV7-9 and TRBJ2-1, is DTGVSQNPRHKITKRGQNVTFRCDPISEHNRLYWYRQTLGQGPEFLTYFQNEAQLEKSRLLSDRFSAERPKGSFSTLEIQRTEQGDSAMYLCASSTPGGGSEQFFGPGTRLTVL.

In regard to this clone: Within the sample, other DNA sequences also encode this same CDR3. The rearrangement links TRBV6-5 to TRBJ2-7; D not resolved. With 3 bases removed from V and 1 base from J, the gap between germline ends came to 7 bases. The CDR3 is 13 amino acids. Looked up from germline, CDR1 is MNHEY and CDR2 is SVGAGI. The CDR3 spells CASSYGVSYEQYF. In DNA form, the CDR3 reads TGTGCCAGCAGTTATGGGGTTTCCTACGAGCAGTACTTC.

This clone was observed a handful of times. The V call is TRBV6-1, the J call TRBJ2-7, with D hard to call. CDR1 and CDR2 (germline): MNHNS, SASEGT. Trimming left V 2 bases short and J 7 bases short, with 18 bases between. This CDR3 comprises 15 residues. The CDR3 reads CASSERATSVGEQYF. CDR3 DNA: TGTGCCAGCAGTGAAAGGGCTACGTCCGTGGGAGAGCAGTACTTC.

The chain has TRBV30 and TRBJ1-1; no clear D gene. The germline V and J ends were trimmed by 0 bases and 0 bases, with 8 bases remaining between them. This CDR3 region has 14 residues. Germline assignment: CDR1 GTSNPN and CDR2 SVGIG (reference sequence). CDR3 DNA sequence: TGTGCCTGGAGTGTAAGCCAGTTGAACACTGAAGCTTTCTTT. Protein: CAWSVSQLNTEAFF.

The chain joins TRBV21-1 to TRBJ2-7; TRBD1, the table's D call, lacks a check against the DNA. TRBV21-1 represents a pseudogene. There are 19 residues in the CDR3. Here the CDR3 reads CASSKKGGPTPWVAYEQYF. The DNA of the CDR3 is TGTGCCAGCAGCAAAAAAGGGGGCCCAACGCCCTGGGTCGCCTACGAGCAGTACTTC.

This clone was seen only once. Other nucleotide sequences in the sample specify the same CDR3. The gene calls are TRBV20-1 and TRBJ1-4, with no clear D. V gave up 1 base and J gave up 8 bases, with 2 bases separating them. In germline, CDR1 is DFQATT, CDR2 SNEGSKA (reference sequence). The CDR3 runs 10 residues. Here the CDR3 DNA reads TGCAGTGCTAGAGGCGAAAAACTGTTTTTT. It yields the protein CSARGEKLFF.

The V gene is TRBV29-1, the J gene TRBJ1-4, with D unresolved. Deletions cut 7 bases from V and 7 bases from J, with 16 bases between. The CDR3 covers 13 residues. In germline, CDR1 is SQVTM, CDR2 ANQGSEA. The CDR3: CSADVGIGEKLFF. The CDR3 coding sequence is TGCAGCGCTGATGTGGGTATTGGTGAAAAACTGTTTTTT. Combining the CDR3 with reference TRBV29-1 and TRBJ1-4 gives the whole variable domain SAVISQKPSRDICQRGTSLTIQCQVDSQVTMMFWYRQQPGQSLTLIATANQGSEATYESGFVIDKFPISRPNLTFSTLTVSNMSPEDSSIYLCSADVGIGEKLFFGSGTQLSVL.

The chain couples TRBV6-6 to TRBJ2-1, with D perhaps matching TRBD2 (5 bases). Germline V lookup: CDR1 MNHNY, CDR2 SVGAGI (reference sequence). There are 13 residues in the CDR3. Trimming removed 7 bases at V and 2 bases at J, with 9 bases between. The CDR3 nucleotides read TGTGCCAGCACTCGGGGTACCTACAATGAGCAGTTCTTC. This codes for CASTRGTYNEQFF.

V and J are TRBV7-2 and TRBJ2-5; D assignment may be TRBD1 or TRBD2 (5 bases each). This CDR3 spans 19 amino acids. Between the trimmed V and J ends, which lost 1 base and 5 bases, there was a span of 26 bases. CDR1 and CDR2 from the germline V gene are SGHTA and FQGNSA. Here the CDR3 DNA reads TGTGCCAGCAGCTTAGTTCTTGGGACGAATCGCCGGGGCCAGGAGACCCAGTACTTC. This translates into CASSLVLGTNRRGQETQYF. Variable domain in full (rest from reference TRBV7-2 and TRBJ2-5): GAGVSQSPSNKVTEKGKDVELRCDPISGHTALYWYRQSLGQGLEFLIYFQGNSAPDKSGLPSDRFSAERTGGSVSTLTIQRTQQEDSAVYLCASSLVLGTNRRGQETQYFGPGTRLLVL.

This sequence joins TRBV5-4 and TRBJ2-5; 7 positions match TRBD1. The trim removed 3 bases at V and 4 bases at J, leaving 9 bases unmatched. Germline CDR1 SGHNT, CDR2 YYREEE (reference sequence). The CDR3 covers 15 residues. The CDR3 bases are TGTGCCAGCAGCTCGGGACAGCATCAGGGAGAGACCCAGTACTTC. Translated, it gives CASSSGQHQGETQYF. The variable domain in full, completed from reference TRBV5-4 and TRBJ2-5, reads ETGVTQSPTHLIKTRGQQVTLRCSSQSGHNTVSWYQQALGQGPQFIFQYYREEENGRGNFPPRFSGLQFPNYSSELNVNALELDDSALYLCASSSGQHQGETQYFGPGTRLLVL.

The chain couples TRBV28 to TRBJ1-2; D unresolved. The germline gives CDR1 MDHEN, CDR2 SYDVKM. With 5 bases removed from V and 7 bases from J, the gap between germline ends came to 14 bases. There are 13 residues in the CDR3. The CDR3 nucleotides read TGTGCCAGCAGTCCGCCGGACGAGGCTGGCTACACCTTC. It codes for CASSPPDEAGYTF.

The chain uses TRBV5-1 and TRBJ1-2, with a possible D match to TRBD1 (6 bases). CDR1 is SGHRS, CDR2 YFSETQ, per germline. With 7 bases removed from V and 5 bases from J, the gap between germline ends came to 21 bases. CDR3 length: 15 amino acids. The CDR3 loop reads CASSNRSGDNYGYTF. The CDR3 nucleotides read TGCGCCAGCTCCAACCGATCGGGGGACAATTATGGCTACACCTTC.

As for this clone: Within the sample, other DNA sequences also encode this same CDR3. The chain is built from TRBV18 and TRBJ1-5, with D unclear. V gave up 3 bases and J gave up 5 bases, with 8 bases separating them. From germline, CDR1 is KGHSH and CDR2 LQKENI. The CDR3 length is 13 residues. CDR3 DNA sequence: TGTGCCAGCTCACCGGGGTCGGATCAGCCCCAGCATTTT. Amino acids: CASSPGSDQPQHF.

The genes are TRBV10-3 and TRBJ1-2; 10 positions agree with TRBD1. The ends lost 3 bases at V and 4 bases at J; junction bases unmatched: 5. The CDR3 totals 15 residues. Germline lookup yields CDR1 ENHRY and CDR2 SYGVKD. The CDR3 sequence: CAISEPGQGSYGYTF. The CDR3 DNA reads as TGTGCCATCAGTGAACCGGGACAGGGGAGCTATGGCTACACCTTC.